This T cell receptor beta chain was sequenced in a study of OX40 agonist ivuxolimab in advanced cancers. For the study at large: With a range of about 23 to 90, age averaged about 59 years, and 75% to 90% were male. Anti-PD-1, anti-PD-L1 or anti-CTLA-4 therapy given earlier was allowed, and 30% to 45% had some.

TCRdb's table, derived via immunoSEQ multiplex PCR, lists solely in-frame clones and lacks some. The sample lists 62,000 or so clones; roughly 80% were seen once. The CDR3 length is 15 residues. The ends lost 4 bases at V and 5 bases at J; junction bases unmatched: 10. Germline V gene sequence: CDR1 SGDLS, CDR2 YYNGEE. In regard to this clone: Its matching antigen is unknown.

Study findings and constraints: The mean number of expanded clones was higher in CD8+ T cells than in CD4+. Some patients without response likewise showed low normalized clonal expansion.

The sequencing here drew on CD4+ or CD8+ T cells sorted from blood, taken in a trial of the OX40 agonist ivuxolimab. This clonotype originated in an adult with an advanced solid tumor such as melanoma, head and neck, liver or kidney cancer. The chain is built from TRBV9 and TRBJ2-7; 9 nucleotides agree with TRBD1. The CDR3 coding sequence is TGTGCCAGCAGCCCGACAGGGGGGGAGCGGGACGAGCAGTACTTC. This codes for CASSPTGGERDEQYF.